These T cell receptor beta chains were read from a single sample in a study of T cells in Graves' hyperthyroidism and ophthalmopathy. Each CDR3 protein gets one entry after TCRdb re-called the multiplex PCR reads with MiXCR. Here the sample spans fewer than 650,000 distinct CDR3 sequences, roughly 14% being singletons. Input material: blood. The receptors were sampled from a woman in her thirties or forties with Graves' ophthalmopathy. Both conserved end residues are part of each CDR3. Each record gives: D gene, clone size, V gene, J gene, CDR3 DNA, CDR3 protein. A D gene is named only where the DNA matches it firmly. Not all rows give a size; the values are once, few, many and, for expanded clones, a class.

D gene: NA; clone size: many; V gene: TRBV29-1; J gene: TRBJ1-3; CDR3 DNA: TGCAGCGTTACGAGCTCTGGAAACACCATATATTTT; CDR3 protein: CSVTSSGNTIYF
D gene: NA; clone size: NA; V gene: TRBV4-1; J gene: TRBJ1-5; CDR3 DNA: TGCGCCAGCAGCCAACGGCGTGAGGGCAATCAGCCCCAGCATTTT; CDR3 protein: CASSQRREGNQPQHF
D gene: NA; clone size: many; V gene: TRBV28; J gene: TRBJ1-5; CDR3 DNA: TGTGCCAGCAGTCCCCAGGGGCCACATCAGCCCCAGCATTTT; CDR3 protein: CASSPQGPHQPQHF
D gene: TRBD1; clone size: NA; V gene: TRBV28; J gene: TRBJ2-7; CDR3 DNA: TGTGCCAGCAGCACCCCGGGACAGGGGGGCGAGCAGTACTTC; CDR3 protein: CASSTPGQGGEQYF
D gene: NA; clone size: many; V gene: TRBV7-6; J gene: TRBJ1-2; CDR3 DNA: TGTGCCAGCAGCTTAGCTGCAGGGTGGGACTATGGCTACACCTTC; CDR3 protein: CASSLAAGWDYGYTF
D gene: NA; clone size: many; V gene: TRBV20-1; J gene: TRBJ1-1; CDR3 DNA: TGCAGTGCTAGCAAAGGTAACCTGAACACTGAAGCTTTCTTT; CDR3 protein: CSASKGNLNTEAFF
D gene: NA; clone size: many; V gene: TRBV29-1; J gene: TRBJ2-5; CDR3 DNA: TGCAGCGTTGGACACAGAACTGGGACCCAGTACTTC; CDR3 protein: CSVGHRTGTQYF
D gene: NA; clone size: many; V gene: TRBV9; J gene: TRBJ1-3; CDR3 DNA: TGTGCCAGCAGCGTACGGACGGACCCTTCTGGAAACACCATATATTTT; CDR3 protein: CASSVRTDPSGNTIYF
D gene: TRBD1; clone size: many; V gene: TRBV28; J gene: TRBJ2-7; CDR3 DNA: TGTGCCAGCAGTACAGGGGACAGTTCCTACGAGCAGTACTTC; CDR3 protein: CASSTGDSSYEQYF
D gene: NA; clone size: many; V gene: TRBV29-1; J gene: TRBJ2-5; CDR3 DNA: TGCAGCGTTGAAAGGGTCTGGGGGGCTCAAGAGACCCAGTACTTC; CDR3 protein: CSVERVWGAQETQYF
D gene: NA; clone size: many; V gene: TRBV5-1; J gene: TRBJ2-7; CDR3 DNA: TGCGCCACGGACGTTTGGCCCTCCTACGAGCAGTACTTC; CDR3 protein: CATDVWPSYEQYF
D gene: NA; clone size: many; V gene: TRBV19; J gene: TRBJ1-1; CDR3 DNA: TGTGCCAGTAGTATCGGGGTTAGCACTGAAGCTTTCTTT; CDR3 protein: CASSIGVSTEAFF
D gene: TRBD2; clone size: NA; V gene: TRBV12-3/TRBV12-4; J gene: TRBJ2-1; CDR3 DNA: TGTGCCAGCAGTTTAGGCTCCTCTGGACTAGCGGGAGTGAGTGAGCAGTTCTTC; CDR3 protein: CASSLGSSGLAGVSEQFF
D gene: TRBD2; clone size: NA; V gene: TRBV5-5; J gene: TRBJ2-5; CDR3 DNA: TGTGCCAGCAGCTTGGGGGGGCTAGCGGGAGTTGAGACCCAGTACTTC; CDR3 protein: CASSLGGLAGVETQYF
D gene: NA; clone size: many; V gene: TRBV6-1; J gene: TRBJ2-5; CDR3 DNA: TGTGCCAGCAGTGTCCACCGGGACATCCAAGAGACCCAGTACTTC; CDR3 protein: CASSVHRDIQETQYF
D gene: NA; clone size: NA; V gene: TRBV12-5; J gene: TRBJ1-1; CDR3 DNA: TGTGCTAGTGGACAACAGGTGAACACTGAAGCTTTCTTT; CDR3 protein: CASGQQVNTEAFF
D gene: NA; clone size: many; V gene: TRBV19; J gene: TRBJ2-5; CDR3 DNA: TGTGCCACCTCCCGGACGGGCGGGGAGACCCAGTACTTC; CDR3 protein: CATSRTGGETQYF
D gene: TRBD2; clone size: NA; V gene: TRBV27; J gene: TRBJ2-7; CDR3 DNA: TGTGCCAGCAGTATACTAGCGGGAGGCGACCGATTGTACTTC; CDR3 protein: CASSILAGGDRLYF
D gene: TRBD1; clone size: many; V gene: TRBV10-3; J gene: TRBJ1-5; CDR3 DNA: TGTGCCATCAGTGCGGGACAGGGGTTTGGCAATCAGCCCCAGCATTTT; CDR3 protein: CAISAGQGFGNQPQHF
D gene: TRBD2; clone size: many; V gene: TRBV20-1; J gene: TRBJ2-5; CDR3 DNA: TGCAGTGCTAGAGTTCGGGGACTAGCGGGAGGGGAGACCCAGTACTTC; CDR3 protein: CSARVRGLAGGETQYF
D gene: TRBD2; clone size: few; V gene: TRBV5-1; J gene: TRBJ2-2; CDR3 DNA: TGCGCCAGCACCAAGGGACTAGCGGGAGCAACCGGGGAGCTGTTTTTT; CDR3 protein: CASTKGLAGATGELFF
D gene: TRBD2; clone size: many; V gene: TRBV2; J gene: TRBJ2-5; CDR3 DNA: TGTGCCAGCAGGGCCGGGACTAGCGGGACGGAGACCCAGTACTTC; CDR3 protein: CASRAGTSGTETQYF
D gene: NA; clone size: many; V gene: TRBV6-1; J gene: TRBJ1-1; CDR3 DNA: TGTGCCAGCAAATTTATGCCAGTAGAAACTGAAGCTTTCTTT; CDR3 protein: CASKFMPVETEAFF
D gene: NA; clone size: NA; V gene: TRBV6-2/TRBV6-3; J gene: TRBJ2-2; CDR3 DNA: TGTGCCAGCAGTTTTAAAGGGACGAACACCGGGGAGCTGTTTTTT; CDR3 protein: CASSFKGTNTGELFF
D gene: NA; clone size: many; V gene: TRBV7-2; J gene: TRBJ2-2; CDR3 DNA: TGTGCCAGCAGTTGGTCGGACACCGGGGAGCTGTTTTTT; CDR3 protein: CASSWSDTGELFF
D gene: NA; clone size: many; V gene: TRBV27; J gene: TRBJ1-2; CDR3 DNA: TGTGCCAGCAGTTTATCGGGCCGTGGAAGTTGGGCAGCTAACTATGGCTACACCTTC; CDR3 protein: CASSLSGRGSWAANYGYTF
D gene: TRBD2; clone size: many; V gene: TRBV4-1; J gene: TRBJ2-5; CDR3 DNA: TGCGCCAGCAGCCAAGGCGGGACTAGCGGGGGGGAGACCCAGTACTTC; CDR3 protein: CASSQGGTSGGETQYF
D gene: TRBD2; clone size: many; V gene: TRBV11-2; J gene: TRBJ2-7; CDR3 DNA: TGTGCCAGCAGCGTGATGGGGCGGGAGTTTTCCTACGAGCAGTACTTC; CDR3 protein: CASSVMGREFSYEQYF
D gene: TRBD1; clone size: NA; V gene: TRBV20-1; J gene: TRBJ1-5; CDR3 DNA: TGCAGTGCTAGCACCGGGACAGCGAATCAGCCCCAGCATTTT; CDR3 protein: CSASTGTANQPQHF
D gene: NA; clone size: many; V gene: TRBV10-3; J gene: TRBJ1-2; CDR3 DNA: TGTGCCATCAGGACCAACTATGGCTACACCTTC; CDR3 protein: CAIRTNYGYTF
D gene: NA; clone size: many; V gene: TRBV6-2/TRBV6-3; J gene: TRBJ2-7; CDR3 DNA: TGTGCCAGCAGTAGGGACCCCTACGAGCAGTACTTC; CDR3 protein: CASSRDPYEQYF
D gene: TRBD1; clone size: NA; V gene: TRBV4-2; J gene: TRBJ1-5; CDR3 DNA: TGTGCCAGCAGTTATGACAGGGGCAATCAGCCCCAGCATTTT; CDR3 protein: CASSYDRGNQPQHF
D gene: NA; clone size: few; V gene: TRBV6-1; J gene: TRBJ2-3; CDR3 DNA: TGTGCCAGCAGTCAGGGGATAGGCACAGATACGCAGTATTTT; CDR3 protein: CASSQGIGTDTQYF
D gene: NA; clone size: many; V gene: TRBV24-1; J gene: TRBJ2-5; CDR3 DNA: TGTGCCACCAGTGATTTGCGGGGGCTGCAAGAGACCCAGTACTTC; CDR3 protein: CATSDLRGLQETQYF
D gene: NA; clone size: many; V gene: TRBV7-3; J gene: TRBJ2-2; CDR3 DNA: TGTGCCAGCAGCTCACAGGGATTTGGGGAGCTGTTTTTT; CDR3 protein: CASSSQGFGELFF
D gene: NA; clone size: many; V gene: TRBV7-2; J gene: TRBJ1-2; CDR3 DNA: TGTGCCAGCAGCGATGACGTCTATGGCTACACCTTC; CDR3 protein: CASSDDVYGYTF
D gene: TRBD1; clone size: many; V gene: TRBV4-3; J gene: TRBJ1-2; CDR3 DNA: TGCGCCAGCAGCCTGGACAGGGCCGGGGCGAACACCTTC; CDR3 protein: CASSLDRAGANTF
D gene: NA; clone size: NA; V gene: TRBV25-1; J gene: TRBJ2-5; CDR3 DNA: TGTGCCAGCAGTGATTTCGGGAACCAAGAGACCCAGTACTTC; CDR3 protein: CASSDFGNQETQYF
D gene: NA; clone size: NA; V gene: TRBV19; J gene: TRBJ1-2; CDR3 DNA: TGTGCCAGTAGCTTTAATGGAGCTAACTATGGCTACACCTTC; CDR3 protein: CASSFNGANYGYTF
D gene: TRBD1; clone size: many; V gene: TRBV11-2; J gene: TRBJ1-6; CDR3 DNA: TGTGCCAGCAGCCTCCAGGGGGCAGGTTCACCCCTCCACTTT; CDR3 protein: CASSLQGAGSPLHF
D gene: TRBD1; clone size: NA; V gene: TRBV14; J gene: TRBJ1-2; CDR3 DNA: TGTGCCAGCAGCCAAGATTTTACTGAGGGGGCGGGGAACTATGGCTACACCTTC; CDR3 protein: CASSQDFTEGAGNYGYTF
D gene: TRBD2; clone size: NA; V gene: TRBV6-1; J gene: TRBJ2-2; CDR3 DNA: TGTGCCAGCACTCCAAGGGAGGGCCTCTACACCGGGGAGCTGTTTTTT; CDR3 protein: CASTPREGLYTGELFF
D gene: NA; clone size: NA; V gene: TRBV2; J gene: TRBJ2-7; CDR3 DNA: TGTGCCAGCAGTGAAGCGGGGGGGCAGGCCTACGAGCAGTACTTC; CDR3 protein: CASSEAGGQAYEQYF
D gene: TRBD2; clone size: many; V gene: TRBV10-3; J gene: TRBJ2-7; CDR3 DNA: TGTGCCATCAGTGAGTCCGCGGGGGACTACGAGCAGTACTTC; CDR3 protein: CAISESAGDYEQYF
D gene: TRBD2; clone size: many; V gene: TRBV2; J gene: TRBJ2-5; CDR3 DNA: TGTGCCAGCACCCGCCGCTCGGGAGGCGGGGAGACCCAGTACTTC; CDR3 protein: CASTRRSGGGETQYF
D gene: NA; clone size: many; V gene: TRBV28; J gene: TRBJ1-6; CDR3 DNA: TGTGCCAGCAGTTTAGGCAGGGGATCCTATAATTCACCCCTCCACTTT; CDR3 protein: CASSLGRGSYNSPLHF
D gene: NA; clone size: few; V gene: TRBV5-6; J gene: TRBJ2-7; CDR3 DNA: TGTGCCAGCAGCCGGGGACTTCAGGGCTACGAGCAGTACTTC; CDR3 protein: CASSRGLQGYEQYF
D gene: NA; clone size: NA; V gene: TRBV24-1; J gene: TRBJ1-5; CDR3 DNA: TGTGCCACCAGTGATCCTCTTAGCAATCAGCCCCAGCATTTT; CDR3 protein: CATSDPLSNQPQHF
D gene: NA; clone size: many; V gene: TRBV18; J gene: TRBJ1-1; CDR3 DNA: TGTGCCAGCAGTCCAACAGAGAACACTGAAGCTTTCTTT; CDR3 protein: CASSPTENTEAFF
D gene: NA; clone size: many; V gene: TRBV13; J gene: TRBJ2-2; CDR3 DNA: TGTGCCAGCAGCCCGAAGCCGAACACCGGGGAGCTGTTTTTT; CDR3 protein: CASSPKPNTGELFF
D gene: TRBD1; clone size: many; V gene: TRBV11-2; J gene: TRBJ2-3; CDR3 DNA: TGTGCCAGCAGCTTAGAGGGGACAGGGGCGGCAGATACGCAGTATTTT; CDR3 protein: CASSLEGTGAADTQYF
D gene: TRBD2; clone size: many; V gene: TRBV5-5; J gene: TRBJ2-7; CDR3 DNA: TGTGCCAGCAGCGATTACCCAAGCGGGGGGTCCTACGAGCAGTACTTC; CDR3 protein: CASSDYPSGGSYEQYF
D gene: NA; clone size: many; V gene: TRBV30; J gene: TRBJ1-2; CDR3 DNA: TGTGCCTGGAGTGTACCCCCTACACTGAGCTACACCTTC; CDR3 protein: CAWSVPPTLSYTF
D gene: NA; clone size: many; V gene: TRBV5-4; J gene: TRBJ2-5; CDR3 DNA: TGTGCCAGCAGCTTGGCGTTAGGGCGGCAAGAGACCCAGTACTTC; CDR3 protein: CASSLALGRQETQYF